The present T cell receptor beta chain was sequenced within a study of T cell responses to AZD1222 COVID-19 vaccine. General study points: Targets within unmutated variant regions were reportedly found for nearly half of spike-specific TCRs. Clonal diversity may have been underestimated, and the donors were mostly white British, with more females than males. At baseline, seropositivity was found in only six or seven AZD1222 recipients.

Libraries were prepared by immunoSEQ multiplex PCR; TCRdb keeps only in-frame clonotypes and omits some of them. Of 100,000 to 150,000 clones detected, roughly 92% appear once; the ten largest clones hold about 1.1%. In the case of this clone: The antigen is undetermined.

V gave up 5 bases and J gave up 1 base, with 12 bases separating them. The CDR3 extends over 15 amino acids. Germline-derived CDR1 and CDR2 are SGHTA and FQGTGA. The rearrangement joins TRBV7-3 to TRBJ1-3; D is uncertain. The origin of this receptor is an adult who received the AZD1222 COVID-19 vaccine. This specimen consisted of peripheral blood, obtained 28 days after the second AZD1222 dose. The CDR3 here is CASSPQSGSGNTIYF. CDR3 nucleotide sequence: TGTGCCAGCAGCCCCCAGTCCGGGTCTGGAAACACCATATATTTT.